These T cell receptor beta chains were read from a single sample in a study of identical twins. TCRdb re-analysed the 5' RACE reads in MiXCR, keeping a single row per CDR3 protein. This table holds around 370,000 distinct CDR3 sequences, roughly 9% found once. The sample taken for sequencing was naive T cells sorted from blood. The receptor source for this set is a woman in her forties or fifties in good health. The CDR3 runs from the conserved cysteine through the conserved F or W. Fields, in order: J gene, CDR3 length, clone size, V gene, D gene, CDR3 DNA, CDR3 protein. D genes are given only for firm matches. Part of the rows lack a size; the others show once, few, many or a class for expanded clones.

J gene: TRBJ2-1; CDR3 length: 13; clone size: once; V gene: TRBV20-1; D gene: NA; CDR3 DNA: TGCAGTGCCCCGACGGACTACTACAATGAGCAGTTCTTC; CDR3 protein: CSAPTDYYNEQFF
J gene: TRBJ2-1; CDR3 length: 15; clone size: few; V gene: TRBV20-1; D gene: TRBD2; CDR3 DNA: TGCAGTGCCACATCGTATGGCGGGAGCGGTCTTGAGCAGTTCTTC; CDR3 protein: CSATSYGGSGLEQFF
J gene: TRBJ2-5; CDR3 length: 15; clone size: NA; V gene: TRBV5-4; D gene: NA; CDR3 DNA: TGTGCCAGCAGCTTGCGTAGTCAGGGACGAGAGACCCAGTACTTC; CDR3 protein: CASSLRSQGRETQYF
J gene: TRBJ2-7; CDR3 length: 16; clone size: few; V gene: TRBV5-1; D gene: TRBD1; CDR3 DNA: TGCGCCAGCAGCTTGGGAGTTGTGACAGGGGCCTACGAGCAGTACTTC; CDR3 protein: CASSLGVVTGAYEQYF
J gene: TRBJ2-7; CDR3 length: 17; clone size: few; V gene: TRBV7-9; D gene: TRBD1; CDR3 DNA: TGTGCCAGCAGCTTAGGAGGCCGGGGGGACAGGGGATACGAGCAGTACTTC; CDR3 protein: CASSLGGRGDRGYEQYF
J gene: TRBJ2-2; CDR3 length: 15; clone size: many; V gene: TRBV7-7; D gene: NA; CDR3 DNA: TGTGCCAGCAGTTCTGGGGGACTCAACACCGGGGAGCTGTTTTTT; CDR3 protein: CASSSGGLNTGELFF
J gene: TRBJ2-1; CDR3 length: 15; clone size: few; V gene: TRBV6-6; D gene: TRBD2; CDR3 DNA: TGTGCCAGCAGCACACGGGAGGGCCCTAGGAATGAGCAGTTCTTC; CDR3 protein: CASSTREGPRNEQFF
J gene: TRBJ2-3; CDR3 length: 12; clone size: NA; V gene: TRBV9; D gene: NA; CDR3 DNA: TGTGCCAGCAGCGGAGGGGAAGGCACGCAGTATTTT; CDR3 protein: CASSGGEGTQYF
J gene: TRBJ2-4; CDR3 length: 12; clone size: many; V gene: TRBV3-1; D gene: NA; CDR3 DNA: TGTGCCAGCAGCCAGGATATAAACATTCAGTACTTC; CDR3 protein: CASSQDINIQYF
J gene: TRBJ2-6; CDR3 length: 15; clone size: few; V gene: TRBV12-3/TRBV12-4; D gene: NA; CDR3 DNA: TGTGCCAGCAGTTTACGGGGGTGGAGGGCCAACGTCCTGACTTTC; CDR3 protein: CASSLRGWRANVLTF
J gene: TRBJ2-1; CDR3 length: 14; clone size: NA; V gene: TRBV5-5; D gene: TRBD2; CDR3 DNA: TGTGCCAGCAGTTGGACTAGCGGGTACAATGAGCAGTTCTTC; CDR3 protein: CASSWTSGYNEQFF
J gene: TRBJ2-1; CDR3 length: 15; clone size: NA; V gene: TRBV7-8; D gene: TRBD2; CDR3 DNA: TGTGCCAGCAGCTTAGTCCTAGCGGGAGAATATGAGCAGTTCTTC; CDR3 protein: CASSLVLAGEYEQFF
J gene: TRBJ2-1; CDR3 length: 15; clone size: few; V gene: TRBV10-3; D gene: TRBD1; CDR3 DNA: TGTGCCATCAGTGGTAGGACAGGGGGCTACAATGAGCAGTTCTTC; CDR3 protein: CAISGRTGGYNEQFF
J gene: TRBJ2-3; CDR3 length: 12; clone size: many; V gene: TRBV5-1; D gene: NA; CDR3 DNA: TGTGCCAGCAGCCCCCCCACAGATACGCAGTATTTT; CDR3 protein: CASSPPTDTQYF
J gene: TRBJ2-7; CDR3 length: 13; clone size: many; V gene: TRBV29-1; D gene: NA; CDR3 DNA: TGCAGCGTTGATGGACAGCACCGGGGAGAGCAGTACTTC; CDR3 protein: CSVDGQHRGEQYF
J gene: TRBJ2-4; CDR3 length: 16; clone size: NA; V gene: TRBV19; D gene: NA; CDR3 DNA: TGTGCCAGTAGTACCAGGGACCTAATAGCCAAAAACATTCAGTACTTC; CDR3 protein: CASSTRDLIAKNIQYF
J gene: TRBJ2-7; CDR3 length: 14; clone size: NA; V gene: TRBV7-6; D gene: NA; CDR3 DNA: TGTGCCAGCAGCTTAGCGATGGGATCCTACGAGCAGTACTTC; CDR3 protein: CASSLAMGSYEQYF
J gene: TRBJ2-5; CDR3 length: 16; clone size: NA; V gene: TRBV5-1; D gene: TRBD1; CDR3 DNA: TGCGCCAGCCGGGTGGGGGACAGAGGAGAGCAAGAGACCCAGTACTTC; CDR3 protein: CASRVGDRGEQETQYF
J gene: TRBJ2-7; CDR3 length: 16; clone size: many; V gene: TRBV5-1; D gene: TRBD2; CDR3 DNA: TGCGCCAGCAGCTTGGCCCAAGCGGGAGGGCCAAACGAGCAGTACTTC; CDR3 protein: CASSLAQAGGPNEQYF
J gene: TRBJ2-7; CDR3 length: 17; clone size: few; V gene: TRBV6-5; D gene: NA; CDR3 DNA: TGTGCCAGCAGTTACTCGCGGGGTCCCGAGTCGGCCCACCGGCAGTACTTC; CDR3 protein: CASSYSRGPESAHRQYF
J gene: TRBJ2-7; CDR3 length: 14; clone size: NA; V gene: TRBV2; D gene: NA; CDR3 DNA: TGTGCCAGCAGTCGCTCCGGACTGGTCGGCGAGCAGTACTTC; CDR3 protein: CASSRSGLVGEQYF
J gene: TRBJ2-3; CDR3 length: 14; clone size: many; V gene: TRBV11-2; D gene: NA; CDR3 DNA: TGTGCCAGCAGCTTTCCGGGAGGCACAGATACGCAGTATTTT; CDR3 protein: CASSFPGGTDTQYF